One and the same sample provided the 25 T cell receptor beta chains below, sequenced in a study of CD8 T cells in Susac syndrome. Reverse transcription of about 0.45 to 1 ug RNA was performed with random hexamers. A single record per CDR3 protein comes from TCRdb applying MiXCR to the immunoSEQ multiplex PCR reads. The table includes 150,000 or so distinct CDR3 sequences, approximately 90% detected once. The sequenced sample was CD4+ T cells from PBMCs. The origin of the receptors is a human donor in good health.

This chain joins TRBV2 and TRBJ2-5; 9 bases line up with TRBD1. V lost 4 bases to trimming and J lost 5 bases; unmatched junction nucleotides: 5. Germline values: CDR1 SNHLY, CDR2 FYNNEI. This CDR3 has 14 residues. Here the CDR3 DNA reads TGTGCCAGCAGTGCACAGGGGGCAGGTGAGACCCAGTACTTC. As protein: CASSAQGAGETQYF. The variable domain in full, with the rest retrieved from reference TRBV2 and TRBJ2-5, is EPEVTQTPSHQVTQMGQEVILRCVPISNHLYFYWYRQILGQKVEFLVSFYNNEISEKSEIFDDQFSVERPDGSNFTLKIRSTKLEDSAMYFCASSAQGAGETQYFGPGTRLLVL.

V and J are TRBV29-1 and TRBJ2-3, with D possibly TRBD2 on 7 matching bases. This CDR3 contains 12 residues. CDR1 and CDR2 from the germline V gene are SQVTM and ANQGSEA. The DNA of the CDR3 is TGCTGTGGGGGGGCGGCGGCAGATACGCAGTATTTT. Translation: CCGGAAADTQYF.

The gene calls are TRBV18 and TRBJ1-1; D is possibly TRBD1 (5 bases). Germline assignment: CDR1 KGHSH and CDR2 LQKENI. The CDR3 runs to 15 residues. Trimming left V 5 bases short and J 3 bases short, with 16 bases between. The CDR3 reads CASSSRVGQDTEAFF. The DNA of the CDR3 is TGTGCCAGCTCATCCAGGGTGGGCCAAGACACTGAAGCTTTCTTT. Variable domain in full (rest from reference TRBV18 and TRBJ1-1): NAGVMQNPRHLVRRRGQEARLRCSPMKGHSHVYWYRQLPEEGLKFMVYLQKENIIDESGMPKERFSAEFPKEGPSILRIQQVVRGDSAAYFCASSSRVGQDTEAFFGQGTRLTVV.

The V gene is TRBV10-3, the J gene TRBJ2-7; TRBD2 is a possible D gene (5 bases). There are 14 residues in the CDR3. Germline V gene lookup returns CDR1 ENHRY and CDR2 SYGVKD. The germline V and J ends were trimmed by 9 bases and 2 bases, with 17 bases remaining between them. CDR3 bases: TGTGCCATTGGAGGTGTCACAACCACCTACGAGCAGTACTTC. This sequence encodes CAIGGVTTTYEQYF.

This chain uses TRBV5-1 with TRBJ1-1; TRBD1 agrees at 8 bases. From germline, CDR1 is SGHRS and CDR2 YFSETQ. The trim removed 2 bases at V and 5 bases at J, leaving 8 bases unmatched. The CDR3 has 15 residues. The CDR3 DNA reads as TGCGCCAGCAGCTTTATTACAGGGGGGGGTACTGAAGCTTTCTTT. It is translated as CASSFITGGGTEAFF.

This chain connects TRBV18 to TRBJ2-2, with 8 bases that match TRBD1. J was trimmed by 1 base and V by 3 bases; bases with no gene match: 1. The CDR3 length is 15 residues. CDR1 is KGHSH and CDR2 is LQKENI in the germline V gene. The CDR3 nucleotides read TGTGCCAGCTCACCCGGGACAGGGAACACCGGGGAGCTGTTTTTT. Translated, it gives CASSPGTGNTGELFF.

V usage is TRBV7-2 and J usage is TRBJ2-3; no definite D call. Germline V gene sequence: CDR1 SGHTA, CDR2 FQGNSA. V lost 1 base and J lost 9, with 5 bases in between. The CDR3 covers 11 residues. The CDR3 DNA sequence: TGTGCCAGCAGCTTAGGTAGAACGCAGTATTTT. This sequence encodes CASSLGRTQYF.

DNA for the CDR3: TGTGCCAGCAGTTACGGGCAGAACCCTCCTGGGGCCAACGTCCTGACTTTC. Its protein is CASSYGQNPPGANVLTF. The chain couples TRBV6-2 or TRBV6-3 to TRBJ2-6; D is uncertain. CDR3 length: 17 residues. CDR1 is MNHEY and CDR2 is SVGEGT in the germline V gene. V dropped 2 bases and J dropped 2 bases, with 13 bases sitting between them.

This sequence joins TRBV11-2 and TRBJ1-4; 8 nucleotides agree with TRBD1. V shed 5 bases, J shed 3 bases, and the junction held 5 bases outside the gene matches. The CDR3 length is 15 residues. Germline V CDR1 and CDR2: SGHAT, FQNNGV. The CDR3 region has the DNA TGTGCCAGCAGCCTTACAGGGGGGGCTAATGAAAAACTGTTTTTT. It specifies CASSLTGGANEKLFF. The full variable domain, in which reference TRBV11-2 and TRBJ1-4 provide the parts outside the CDR3, is EAGVAQSPRYKIIEKRQSVAFWCNPISGHATLYWYQQILGQGPKLLIQFQNNGVVDDSQLPKDRFSAERLKGVDSTLKIQPAKLEDSAVYLCASSLTGGANEKLFFGSGTQLSVL.

This clonotype was observed a handful of times. This chain uses TRBV6-2 or TRBV6-3 with TRBJ2-2; 7 positions match TRBD1. The CDR3 length is 13 residues. The germline V gene has CDR1 MNHEY and CDR2 SVGEGT. The V and J ends lost 5 bases and 6 bases, in that order; junction bases with no gene match: 3. In nucleotides, the CDR3 is TGTGCCAGCAGTCCCACAGGGGCCGGGGAGCTGTTTTTT. It encodes CASSPTGAGELFF.

This chain joins TRBV5-1 and TRBJ1-2, with D maybe TRBD1 (6 bases). The CDR3 runs to 13 residues. Trimming took 6 bases from V and 2 from J, leaving 11 bases between them. Germline lookup yields CDR1 SGHRS and CDR2 YFSETQ. This CDR3 reads CASKPDRNYGYTF. The CDR3 DNA sequence: TGCGCCAGCAAACCCGACAGGAACTATGGCTACACCTTC.

The chain carries TRBV18 and TRBJ1-1, with 8 bases fitting TRBD1. The germline V gene encodes CDR1 KGHSH and CDR2 LQKENI. The CDR3 sequence is 14 residues long. The V gene end was trimmed by 4 bases and the J gene end by 5 bases; junction bases not matched to a gene: 6. The CDR3 nucleotides read TGTGCCAGCTCACGCCGGGACAGGTCTACTGAAGCTTTCTTT. It yields the protein CASSRRDRSTEAFF. The full variable domain, its missing parts supplied by reference TRBV18 and TRBJ1-1, is NAGVMQNPRHLVRRRGQEARLRCSPMKGHSHVYWYRQLPEEGLKFMVYLQKENIIDESGMPKERFSAEFPKEGPSILRIQQVVRGDSAAYFCASSRRDRSTEAFFGQGTRLTVV.

V and J are TRBV14 and TRBJ1-4; D gene uncertain. CDR1 is SGHDN, CDR2 FVKESK, per germline. There are 13 residues in the CDR3. Trimming took 5 bases from V and 13 from J, leaving 17 bases between them. For the CDR3, the DNA is TGTGCCAGCAGCTTAGGGCCGCGAGGTGGACTGTTTTTT. Its translation: CASSLGPRGGLFF.

The chain joins TRBV15 to TRBJ2-7, with D maybe TRBD1 (6 bases). The V and J ends lost 0 bases and 0 bases respectively, with 18 bases between them. The CDR3 consists of 18 residues. CDR1 is LNHNV, CDR2 YYDKDF, per germline (reference sequence). DNA for the CDR3: TGTGCCACCAGCAGAGACCTTCCGACAGGACATTACTCCTACGAGCAGTACTTC. It specifies CATSRDLPTGHYSYEQYF. The whole variable domain, filled in from reference TRBV15 and TRBJ2-7, reads DAMVIQNPRYQVTQFGKPVTLSCSQTLNHNVMYWYQQKSSQAPKLLFHYYDKDFNNEADTPDNFQSRRPNTSFCFLDIRSPGLGDTAMYLCATSRDLPTGHYSYEQYFGPGTRLTVT.

The rearrangement uses TRBV2 and TRBJ1-1; D not resolved. Deletions cut 7 bases from V and 1 base from J, with 10 bases between. The CDR3 loop spans 13 amino acids. CDR1 and CDR2 (germline): SNHLY, FYNNEI. The CDR3 spells CASNPLRNTEAFF. CDR3 nucleotide sequence: TGTGCCAGCAACCCCCTTCGGAACACTGAAGCTTTCTTT.

This chain connects TRBV7-2 to TRBJ1-2; 10 nucleotides line up with TRBD1. Unmatched junction bases numbered 8, after V lost 7 bases and J lost 3 bases. Germline V gene lookup returns CDR1 SGHTA and CDR2 FQGNSA. The CDR3 consists of 15 residues. The CDR3 coding sequence is TGTGCCAGCACCCCAACCGGGACAGGGGACTATGGCTACACCTTC. Its protein is CASTPTGTGDYGYTF.

The rearrangement links TRBV9 to TRBJ1-1, with D unresolved. Per the germline V gene, CDR1 is SGDLS and CDR2 is YYNGEE. The CDR3 is made up of 15 amino acids. Trimming shortened V by 2 bases and J by 4 bases, and 15 bases separated the two germline ends. The CDR3 protein is CASSVEDVHSTEAFF. CDR3 nucleotides: TGTGCCAGCAGCGTCGAAGATGTTCATTCCACTGAAGCTTTCTTT.

The rearrangement joins TRBV16 to TRBJ1-4; 7 bases agree with TRBD1. The germline CDR1 and CDR2 sequences are KGHSY and FQNENV. The J segment lost 3 bases and the V segment lost 4 bases, leaving 5 bases of the junction unmatched. The CDR3 is made up of 15 amino acids. DNA of the CDR3: TGTGCCAGCAGCCGAAACAGGGGATCTAATGAAAAACTGTTTTTT. It codes for CASSRNRGSNEKLFF.

This chain uses TRBV29-1 with TRBJ1-4, with D perhaps matching TRBD1 (5 bases). This CDR3 region has 15 residues. From germline, CDR1 is SQVTM and CDR2 ANQGSEA. The V end lost 0 bases, the J end lost 6 bases, and 14 bases lay between the germline ends. The CDR3 loop reads CSVEDSGGTDEKLFF. In DNA form, the CDR3 reads TGCAGCGTTGAAGATAGTGGGGGTACGGATGAAAAACTGTTTTTT. Full variable domain (outside the CDR3, taken from reference TRBV29-1 and TRBJ1-4): SAVISQKPSRDICQRGTSLTIQCQVDSQVTMMFWYRQQPGQSLTLIATANQGSEATYESGFVIDKFPISRPNLTFSTLTVSNMSPEDSSIYLCSVEDSGGTDEKLFFGSGTQLSVL.

This clonotype was counted once. The chain uses TRBV7-9 and TRBJ2-5; 14 bases agree with TRBD2. In germline, CDR1 is SEHNR, CDR2 FQNEAQ (reference sequence). The CDR3 is 17 amino acids. The V and J ends lost 5 bases and 4 bases, in that order; junction bases with no gene match: 9. The CDR3 DNA is TGTGCCAGCAGCGCCTCCGGGACTAGCGGGAGACGAGAGACCCAGTACTTC. Its translation: CASSASGTSGRRETQYF.

The chain joins TRBV20-1 to TRBJ2-4, with TRBD1 matching over 7 bases. Losses at the gene ends were 6 bases for V and 4 bases for J; bases not matched to a gene: 9. Germline V gene data show CDR1 as DFQATT and CDR2 as SNEGSKA (reference sequence). This CDR3 spans 14 amino acids. CDR3: CSAPTPGQKNIQYF. DNA of the CDR3: TGCAGTGCGCCAACTCCGGGACAGAAAAACATTCAGTACTTC.

The V call is TRBV7-2, the J call TRBJ1-6; possible D gene TRBD1, 6 bases. The CDR3 covers 14 residues. Germline loops: CDR1 SGHTA, CDR2 FQGNSA. V was clipped by 8 bases and J by 7 bases, with 15 bases between them. CDR3 amino acids: CASSASGGNSPLHF. In nucleotides, the CDR3 is TGTGCCAGCTCCGCGTCGGGGGGCAATTCACCCCTCCACTTT.

The sample holds one count of this clonotype. The chain carries TRBV20-1 and TRBJ2-1, with D perhaps assigned TRBD1 or TRBD2 (5 bases each). The V end was cut by 8 bases, the J end by 2 bases, with 19 bases between. Germline V gives CDR1 DFQATT, CDR2 SNEGSKA (reference sequence). CDR3 length equals 15 residues. The DNA for the CDR3 is TGCAGTCCTTTGCTGTTGGGGACCACCTACAATGAGCAGTTCTTC. Translated: CSPLLLGTTYNEQFF.

The rearrangement links TRBV6-2 or TRBV6-3 to TRBJ2-1; D uncertain. This CDR3 region has 14 residues. Germline CDR1 reads MNHEY; CDR2 reads SVGEGT. V lost 6 bases to trimming and J lost 8 bases, with 17 bases between them. CDR3 bases: TGTGCCAGCAGCCGAACGACGGCAGTAGATGAGCAGTTCTTC. Residues: CASSRTTAVDEQFF.

V and J are TRBV5-1 and TRBJ2-5; D may correspond to TRBD1 or TRBD2 (5 bases each). Germline lookup yields CDR1 SGHRS and CDR2 YFSETQ. This CDR3 has 14 amino acids. With 1 base removed from V and 5 bases from J, the gap between germline ends came to 12 bases. The CDR3 protein is CASSLSRGWETQYF. CDR3 DNA sequence: TGCGCCAGCAGCTTGTCGAGGGGCTGGGAGACCCAGTACTTC.